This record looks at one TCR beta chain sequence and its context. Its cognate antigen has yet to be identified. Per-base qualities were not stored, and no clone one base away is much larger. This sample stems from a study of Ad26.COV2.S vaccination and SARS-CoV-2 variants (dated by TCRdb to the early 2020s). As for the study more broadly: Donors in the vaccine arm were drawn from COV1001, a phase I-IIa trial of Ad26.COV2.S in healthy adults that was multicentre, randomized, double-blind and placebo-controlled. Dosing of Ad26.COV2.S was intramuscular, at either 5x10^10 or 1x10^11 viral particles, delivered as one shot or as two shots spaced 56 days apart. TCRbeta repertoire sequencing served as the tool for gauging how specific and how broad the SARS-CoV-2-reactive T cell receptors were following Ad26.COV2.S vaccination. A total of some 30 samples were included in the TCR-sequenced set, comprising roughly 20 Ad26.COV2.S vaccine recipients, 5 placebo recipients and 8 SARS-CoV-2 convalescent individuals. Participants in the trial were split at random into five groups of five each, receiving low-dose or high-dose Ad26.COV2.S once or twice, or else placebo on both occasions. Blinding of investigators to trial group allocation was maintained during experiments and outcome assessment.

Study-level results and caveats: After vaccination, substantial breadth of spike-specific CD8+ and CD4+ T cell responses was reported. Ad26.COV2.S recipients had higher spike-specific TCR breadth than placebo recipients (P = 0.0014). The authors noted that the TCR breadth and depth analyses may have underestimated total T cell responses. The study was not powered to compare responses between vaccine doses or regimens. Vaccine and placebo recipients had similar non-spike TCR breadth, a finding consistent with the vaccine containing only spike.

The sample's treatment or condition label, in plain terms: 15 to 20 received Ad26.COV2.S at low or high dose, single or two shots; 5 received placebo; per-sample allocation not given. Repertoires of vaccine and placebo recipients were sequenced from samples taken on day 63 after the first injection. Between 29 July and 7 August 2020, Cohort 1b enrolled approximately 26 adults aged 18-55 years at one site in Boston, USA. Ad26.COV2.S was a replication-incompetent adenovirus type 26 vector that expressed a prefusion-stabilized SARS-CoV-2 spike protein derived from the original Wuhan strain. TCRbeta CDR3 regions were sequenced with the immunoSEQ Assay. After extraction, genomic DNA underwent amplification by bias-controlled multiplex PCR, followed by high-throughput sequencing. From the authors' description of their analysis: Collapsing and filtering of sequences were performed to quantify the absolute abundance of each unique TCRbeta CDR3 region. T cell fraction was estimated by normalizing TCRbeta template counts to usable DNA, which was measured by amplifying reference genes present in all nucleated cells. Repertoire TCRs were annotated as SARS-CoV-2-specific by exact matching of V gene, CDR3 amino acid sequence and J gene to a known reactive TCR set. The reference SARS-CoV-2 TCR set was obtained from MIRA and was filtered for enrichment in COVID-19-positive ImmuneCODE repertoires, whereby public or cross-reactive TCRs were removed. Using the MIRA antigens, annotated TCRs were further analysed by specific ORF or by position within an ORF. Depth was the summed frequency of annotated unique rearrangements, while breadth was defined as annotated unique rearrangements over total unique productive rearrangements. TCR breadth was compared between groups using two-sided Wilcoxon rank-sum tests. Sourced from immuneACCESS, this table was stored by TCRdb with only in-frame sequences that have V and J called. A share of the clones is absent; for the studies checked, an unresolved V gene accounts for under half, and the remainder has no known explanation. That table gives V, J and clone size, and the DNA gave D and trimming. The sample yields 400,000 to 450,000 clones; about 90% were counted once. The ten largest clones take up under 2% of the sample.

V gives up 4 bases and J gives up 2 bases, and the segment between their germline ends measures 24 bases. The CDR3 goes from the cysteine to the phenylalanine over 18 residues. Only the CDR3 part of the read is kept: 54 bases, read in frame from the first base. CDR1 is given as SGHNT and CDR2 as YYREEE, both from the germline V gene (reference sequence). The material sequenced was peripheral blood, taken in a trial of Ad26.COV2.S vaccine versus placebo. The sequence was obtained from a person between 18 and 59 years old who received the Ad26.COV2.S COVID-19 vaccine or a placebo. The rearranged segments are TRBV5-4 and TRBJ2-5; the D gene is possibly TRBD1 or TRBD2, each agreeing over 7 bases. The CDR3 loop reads CASSGEGRGRWRQETQYF. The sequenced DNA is TGTGCCAGCAGCGGAGAAGGGAGGGGGCGTTGGAGACAAGAGACCCAGTACTTC.